This T cell receptor (beta chain) came from a study of T cell responses to AZD1222 COVID-19 vaccine. Across the whole study: Second doses that came at about 4 or about 12 weeks were put together.

Findings of the study overall: Clonal diversity was possibly underestimated, and white British individuals and females predominated among donors. Recipients of AZD1222 seropositive at baseline numbered only five or six.

The CDR3 consists of 14 residues. V lost 3 bases to trimming and J lost 3 bases, with 12 bases between them. Germline-derived CDR1 and CDR2 are DFQATT and SNEGSKA (reference sequence). This clone was recorded only once. Its antigen remains unknown. Assay: immunoSEQ multiplex PCR; the TCRdb copy retains only in-frame clones and omits some. The profile shows more than 100,000 clones, 91% of them singletons. The chain has TRBV20-1 and TRBJ2-1; no reliable D call. This sequence originates from an adult in good health. Here the sequenced sample was peripheral blood, taken on day 0 of AZD1222 vaccination. DNA of the CDR3: TGCAGTGCTAGTGAACCCCTTATCTACAATGAGCAGTTCTTC. Residues: CSASEPLIYNEQFF.